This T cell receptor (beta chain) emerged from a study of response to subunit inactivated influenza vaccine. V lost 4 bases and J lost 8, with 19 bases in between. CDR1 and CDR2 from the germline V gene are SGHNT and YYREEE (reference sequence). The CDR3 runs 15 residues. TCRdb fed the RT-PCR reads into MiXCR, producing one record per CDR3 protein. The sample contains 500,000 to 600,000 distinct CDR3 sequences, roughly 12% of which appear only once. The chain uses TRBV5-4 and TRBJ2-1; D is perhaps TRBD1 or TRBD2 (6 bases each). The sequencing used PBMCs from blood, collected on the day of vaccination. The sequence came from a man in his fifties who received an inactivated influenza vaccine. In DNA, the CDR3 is TGTGCCAGCAGCGTCGGAGGGGGAAGTTTCTATGAGCAGTTCTTC. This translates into CASSVGGGSFYEQFF.